The 24 T cell receptor beta chains presented below share a single source sample, sequenced in a study of PD-1 blockade in classical Hodgkin lymphoma. This table comes from immunoSEQ multiplex PCR, and its TCRdb copy is limited to in-frame clones, with some not included. The sample yields approximately 98,000 clones, nearly 90% seen once. Each patient experienced a relapse that followed autologous stem cell transplantation, and brentuximab vedotin exposure varied. The starting material was peripheral blood mononuclear cells (PBMCs), obtained before the second cycle of nivolumab. These receptor sequences come from a human donor with classical Hodgkin lymphoma.

The rearrangement uses TRBV5-1 and TRBJ1-5; 7 bases agree with TRBD1. Trimming at V came to 5 bases and at J to 3 bases, leaving 5 bases not matched to a gene. This CDR3 region has 14 residues. CDR1 and CDR2 from the germline V gene are SGHRS and YFSETQ. The CDR3: CASSTGTDNQPQHF. The CDR3 DNA reads as TGCGCCAGCAGTACCGGGACAGACAATCAGCCCCAGCATTTT.

CDR3 sequence reads: CASRWGLAGGDTQYF. In DNA form, the CDR3 reads TGTGCCAGCAGGTGGGGACTAGCGGGAGGTGATACGCAGTATTTT. V usage is TRBV27 and J usage is TRBJ2-3; 15 nucleotides match TRBD2. The V segment lost 6 bases and the J segment 6 bases; nucleotides outside the gene matches: 4. In germline, CDR1 is MNHEY, CDR2 SMNVEV (reference sequence). This CDR3 has 15 amino acids.

This chain joins TRBV27 and TRBJ2-7; TRBD2 agrees at 11 bases. CDR3 size: 18 residues. From germline, CDR1 is MNHEY and CDR2 SMNVEV (reference sequence). V lost 0 bases to trimming and J lost 0 bases; unmatched junction nucleotides: 7. The CDR3 loop is CASSLSGLAGGNSYEQYF. The DNA for the CDR3 is TGTGCCAGCAGTTTATCGGGCCTAGCGGGAGGAAACTCCTACGAGCAGTACTTC.

The CDR3 loop reads CASSSGQQATNEKLFF. DNA for the CDR3: TGTGCCAGCAGCTCGGGACAACAAGCAACTAATGAAAAACTGTTTTTT. The V call is TRBV7-9, the J call TRBJ1-4; weak D call: TRBD1 (6 bases). Germline CDR1 and CDR2: SEHNR and FQNEAQ (reference sequence). There are 16 residues in the CDR3. Trimming removed 4 bases at V and 0 bases at J, with 12 bases between.

V and J are TRBV30 and TRBJ1-2; possibly TRBD1 for D (5 bases). V was pared by 8 bases and J by 5 bases, with 15 bases between. The CDR3 has 12 amino acids. Germline CDR1 and CDR2: GTSNPN and SVGIG (reference sequence). The CDR3 loop is CAGLLGGYGYTF. Written as DNA, the CDR3 is TGTGCCGGACTATTGGGGGGATATGGCTACACCTTC.

CDR3 nucleotides: TGTGCCAGCAGCCACCTACTAGGGAATGAGCAGTTCTTC. Protein: CASSHLLGNEQFF. The V call is TRBV28, the J call TRBJ2-1, with D tentatively TRBD2 (5 bases). Trimming removed 6 bases at V and 7 bases at J, with 13 bases between. The V gene's germline CDR1 is MDHEN and CDR2 SYDVKM. This CDR3 has 13 residues. The full variable domain, its missing parts supplied by reference TRBV28 and TRBJ2-1, is DVKVTQSSRYLVKRTGEKVFLECVQDMDHENMFWYRQDPGLGLRLIYFSYDVKMKEKGDIPEGYSVSREKKERFSLILESASTNQTSMYLCASSHLLGNEQFFGPGTRLTVL.

This sequence joins TRBV19 and TRBJ2-1, with 7 bases fitting TRBD1. J was trimmed by 0 bases and V by 3 bases; bases with no gene match: 2. The CDR3 has 15 residues. The germline gives CDR1 LNHDA, CDR2 SQIVND (reference sequence). The CDR3 coding sequence is TGTGCCAGTAGTATGACAGGGAGCTCCTACAATGAGCAGTTCTTC. Protein: CASSMTGSSYNEQFF.

The chain employs TRBV6-1 and TRBJ1-2; 10 positions agree with TRBD1. J was trimmed by 8 bases and V by 7 bases; bases with no gene match: 10. CDR1 and CDR2 from the germline V gene are MNHNS and SASEGT. The CDR3 is made up of 14 amino acids. This CDR3 reads CASIGTGERRGYTF. In DNA, the CDR3 is TGTGCCAGCATCGGGACAGGGGAACGCCGGGGCTACACCTTC.

The chain recombines TRBV6-5 with TRBJ1-1; tentative D call: TRBD1 (5 bases). The CDR3 spans 16 residues. The germline CDR1 and CDR2 sequences are MNHEY and SVGAGI. The V end lost 0 bases, the J end lost 0 bases, and 11 bases lay between the germline ends. The CDR3 sequence: CASSYSAGSMNTEAFF. The CDR3 DNA is TGTGCCAGCAGTTACTCGGCAGGGAGCATGAACACTGAAGCTTTCTTT.

The chain combines TRBV2 with TRBJ2-7; D not resolved. CDR1 and CDR2 (germline): SNHLY, FYNNEI. The CDR3 loop spans 12 amino acids. Between the trimmed V and J ends, which lost 6 bases and 7 bases, there was a span of 13 bases. CDR3 protein: CASRATGKEQYF. The CDR3 DNA is TGTGCCAGCAGGGCAACTGGGAAGGAGCAGTACTTC.

This clone has only one observation. This chain links TRBV29-1 with TRBJ1-2; perhaps TRBD1 as D (5 bases). V lost 5 bases and J lost 8, with 21 bases in between. Per the germline V gene, CDR1 is SQVTM and CDR2 is ANQGSEA. CDR3 size: 14 residues. The CDR3 protein is CSVPGTGIGRGYTF. The CDR3 DNA follows: TGCAGCGTTCCAGGGACTGGAATCGGACGAGGCTACACCTTC.

The sample holds a few counts of this clone. CDR3 sequence reads: CASSPPGSGNTIYF. DNA of the CDR3: TGTGCCAGCAGTCCCCCAGGGTCTGGAAACACCATATATTTT. The J gene is TRBJ1-3, the V gene TRBV28; a weak D match, TRBD1 (5 bases). This CDR3 is built from 14 residues. Trimming left V 5 bases short and J 1 base short, with 9 bases between. Germline V lookup: CDR1 MDHEN, CDR2 SYDVKM. Full variable domain (rest looked up from reference TRBV28 and TRBJ1-3): DVKVTQSSRYLVKRTGEKVFLECVQDMDHENMFWYRQDPGLGLRLIYFSYDVKMKEKGDIPEGYSVSREKKERFSLILESASTNQTSMYLCASSPPGSGNTIYFGEGSWLTVV.

This clone was counted once. The chain is built from TRBV11-2 and TRBJ1-3; a weak D match, TRBD1 (6 bases). The CDR3 has 15 amino acids. CDR1 SGHAT and CDR2 FQNNGV come from the germline V gene. Trimming took 5 bases from V and 8 from J, leaving 19 bases between them. The CDR3 protein is CASSPRGTGSYTIYF. The CDR3 DNA follows: TGTGCCAGCAGCCCCCGGGGCACAGGGTCATACACCATATATTTT.

The chain carries TRBV6-5 and TRBJ2-7, with 8 bases fitting TRBD2. Germline assignment: CDR1 MNHEY and CDR2 SVGAGI. This CDR3 has 14 amino acids. The junction had 10 bases not matched to a gene; V was cut back by 6 bases and J by 6 bases. CDR3: CASSARYSGTEQYF. In DNA form, the CDR3 reads TGTGCCAGCAGCGCCCGGTATAGCGGGACCGAGCAGTACTTC.

The chain has TRBV5-1 and TRBJ2-7, with D maybe TRBD2 (6 bases). V lost 4 bases, J lost 3 bases, and 14 bases lay in between. Germline CDR1 and CDR2: SGHRS and YFSETQ. The CDR3 spans 14 residues. CDR3 nucleotides: TGCGCCAGCAGCGCCGGGACTGCTGGCTACGAGCAGTACTTC. Translation: CASSAGTAGYEQYF.

This clone was counted once. The chain uses TRBV18 and TRBJ2-3, with D possibly being TRBD1 or TRBD2 (5 bases each). Germline V CDR1 and CDR2: KGHSH, LQKENI. The CDR3 loop spans 13 amino acids. Trimming shortened V by 2 bases and J by 3 bases, and 6 bases separated the two germline ends. CDR3 protein: CASSPGGTDTQYF. CDR3 nucleotides: TGTGCCAGCTCACCAGGGGGAACAGATACGCAGTATTTT.

V is TRBV7-2 and J is TRBJ1-1; D gene uncertain. V dropped 11 bases and J dropped 0 bases, with 13 bases sitting between them. CDR3 size: 13 residues. CDR1 is SGHTA, CDR2 FQGNSA, per germline. The DNA of the CDR3 is TGTGCCTGCAAAGCAGACATGAACACTGAAGCTTTCTTT. It encodes CACKADMNTEAFF. The variable domain in full, with the rest retrieved from reference TRBV7-2 and TRBJ1-1, is GAGVSQSPSNKVTEKGKDVELRCDPISGHTALYWYRQSLGQGLEFLIYFQGNSAPDKSGLPSDRFSAERTGGSVSTLTIQRTQQEDSAVYLCACKADMNTEAFFGQGTRLTVV.

The chain recombines TRBV30 with TRBJ2-3; D might be TRBD2 (5 bases). Germline values: CDR1 GTSNPN, CDR2 SVGIG (reference sequence). The CDR3 extends over 14 amino acids. V was trimmed by 4 bases and J by 6 bases, leaving 17 bases between them. CDR3 nucleotide sequence: TGTGCCTGGACCCCGCTCGAATCGGGGGATACGCAGTATTTT. Residues: CAWTPLESGDTQYF.

The CDR3 here is CSVVGQYNYGYTF. As DNA, the CDR3 is TGCAGCGTCGTGGGACAGTATAACTATGGCTACACCTTC. The gene calls are TRBV29-1 and TRBJ1-2; 7 bases agree with TRBD1. Trimming cost V 6 bases and J 1 base; bases outside gene matches: 5. The CDR3 has 13 residues. The germline CDR1 and CDR2 sequences are SQVTM and ANQGSEA. The full variable domain, in which reference TRBV29-1 and TRBJ1-2 provide the parts outside the CDR3, is SAVISQKPSRDICQRGTSLTIQCQVDSQVTMMFWYRQQPGQSLTLIATANQGSEATYESGFVIDKFPISRPNLTFSTLTVSNMSPEDSSIYLCSVVGQYNYGYTFGSGTRLTVV.

The chain combines TRBV19 with TRBJ2-2; D remains unclear. The CDR3 contains 14 residues. V was trimmed by 1 base and J by 6 bases, leaving 9 bases between them. Germline-derived CDR1 and CDR2 are LNHDA and SQIVND (reference sequence). The CDR3 region is CASSIVPFPGELFF. In nucleotides, the CDR3 is TGTGCCAGTAGTATAGTACCCTTCCCCGGGGAGCTGTTTTTT.

A remark on this clone: At one boundary the junction diverges from the germline segment, which might be a read error. The chain links TRBV6-5 to TRBJ2-7; 9 bases are shared with TRBD2. The CDR3 runs 13 residues. Germline-derived CDR1 and CDR2 are MNHEY and SVGAGI. CDR3: CASSFDPGTSRHF. The DNA of the CDR3 is TGTGCCAGCAGTTTCGATCCCGGGACTAGCAGGCACTTC.

The CDR3 nucleotides read TGTGCCAGCTCCCCTATTGGGACAGGGGAGAGGCCCCAGCATTTT. This translates into CASSPIGTGERPQHF. V gene TRBV18 combines with J gene TRBJ1-5; TRBD1 aligns across 10 bases. The CDR3 has 15 residues. Unmatched junction bases numbered 11, after V lost 6 bases and J lost 9 bases. Germline CDR1 is KGHSH and CDR2 is LQKENI. The full variable domain, its missing parts supplied by reference TRBV18 and TRBJ1-5, is NAGVMQNPRHLVRRRGQEARLRCSPMKGHSHVYWYRQLPEEGLKFMVYLQKENIIDESGMPKERFSAEFPKEGPSILRIQQVVRGDSAAYFCASSPIGTGERPQHFGDGTRLSIL.

J is TRBJ2-1 and V is TRBV2; D is perhaps TRBD1 (6 bases). The CDR3 totals 14 residues. V was trimmed by 8 bases and J by 0 bases, leaving 11 bases between them. Germline CDR1 is SNHLY and CDR2 is FYNNEI. CDR3 bases: TGTGCCAGCTCAGGACAGCTCTCCTACAATGAGCAGTTCTTC. This codes for CASSGQLSYNEQFF.

The chain has TRBV6-6 and TRBJ1-2; D not resolved. Deletions cut 0 bases from V and 2 bases from J, with 7 bases between. CDR1 is MNHNY and CDR2 is SVGAGI in the germline V gene (reference sequence). CDR3 size: 14 residues. CDR3: CASSYSMGNYGYTF. CDR3 DNA sequence: TGTGCCAGCAGTTACTCGATGGGGAACTATGGCTACACCTTC.